This is a list of T cell receptor beta chains from one sample in a study of T-cell reconstitution after alpha-beta-depleted transplantation in children. In TCRdb, the PCR reads were re-called with MiXCR into one record per CDR3 protein. The sample consists of 550,000 to 800,000 distinct CDR3 sequences, about an eighth of them appearing once. The sample here was PBMCs, taken before TCRalphabeta/CD19-depleted stem cell transplant. The source of these receptors is a girl aged 2-9 years with congenital amegakaryocytic thrombocytopenia, due to receive a stem cell transplant. Both conserved end residues are part of each CDR3. Fields, in order: J gene, clone size, D gene, V gene, CDR3 DNA, CDR3 protein. A D gene is named only where the DNA matches it firmly. Size tells how often a clone was seen (once, few, many) or the class of an expanded clone, and some rows leave it out.

j_call: TRBJ2-1
clone_size: .
d_call: .
v_call: TRBV20-1
cdr3_nt: TGCAGTGCTAGCGAGTTAGTTGTCGGGAATGAGCAGTTCTTC
cdr3_aa: CSASELVVGNEQFF

j_call: TRBJ2-3
clone_size: many
d_call: TRBD2
v_call: TRBV20-1
cdr3_nt: TGCAGTGCTATGCCCTTCCGGACTAGCGGGAGTATATCCCCCCGCACAGATACGCAGTATTTT
cdr3_aa: CSAMPFRTSGSISPRTDTQYF

j_call: TRBJ2-7
clone_size: .
d_call: .
v_call: TRBV12-3/TRBV12-4
cdr3_nt: TGTGCCAGCAGTCCCACCCTTCTAGCAGGGTTCTACGAGCAGTACTTC
cdr3_aa: CASSPTLLAGFYEQYF

j_call: TRBJ2-3
clone_size: few
d_call: .
v_call: TRBV5-1
cdr3_nt: TGCGCCAGTCAACCTAGCGCCTCTAGCACAGATACGCAGTATTTT
cdr3_aa: CASQPSASSTDTQYF

j_call: TRBJ2-2
clone_size: .
d_call: .
v_call: TRBV20-1
cdr3_nt: TGCAGTGCTAAGGTCGCGAACACCGGGGAGCTGTTTTTT
cdr3_aa: CSAKVANTGELFF

j_call: TRBJ1-4
clone_size: many
d_call: .
v_call: TRBV7-9
cdr3_nt: TGTGCCAGCAGCATGGGGCAGACAAATGAAAAACTGTTTTTT
cdr3_aa: CASSMGQTNEKLFF

j_call: TRBJ2-4
clone_size: few
d_call: TRBD1
v_call: TRBV4-2
cdr3_nt: TGTGCCAGCAGCCCTCGGGACGGGACAGTGAAGATTCAGTACTTC
cdr3_aa: CASSPRDGTVKIQYF

j_call: TRBJ2-7
clone_size: few
d_call: .
v_call: TRBV7-2
cdr3_nt: TGTGCCAGCAGCTTAGTATCAGCGGGTGACGAGCAGTACTTC
cdr3_aa: CASSLVSAGDEQYF

j_call: TRBJ2-3
clone_size: .
d_call: .
v_call: TRBV7-9
cdr3_nt: TGTGCCAGCAGCCGACCGGGCCCTAGGACAGATACGCAGTATTTT
cdr3_aa: CASSRPGPRTDTQYF

j_call: TRBJ2-2
clone_size: .
d_call: .
v_call: TRBV7-6
cdr3_nt: TGTGCCAGCAGCTTAATGCGACAGGAGATTAACACCGGGGAGCTGTTTTTT
cdr3_aa: CASSLMRQEINTGELFF

j_call: TRBJ2-5
clone_size: .
d_call: .
v_call: TRBV20-1
cdr3_nt: TGCAGTGCTAGAGCGGGGCACCAAGAGACCCAGTACTTC
cdr3_aa: CSARAGHQETQYF

j_call: TRBJ2-3
clone_size: .
d_call: .
v_call: TRBV10-3
cdr3_nt: TGTGCCATCAGTGACCTCAGGGTGACTAGCACAGATACGCAGTATTTT
cdr3_aa: CAISDLRVTSTDTQYF

j_call: TRBJ2-1
clone_size: few
d_call: .
v_call: TRBV5-5
cdr3_nt: TGTGCCAGCAGCTTGGCCGGGGCCGGGACGAATGCCTTCTATGAGCAGTTCTTC
cdr3_aa: CASSLAGAGTNAFYEQFF

j_call: TRBJ2-7
clone_size: many
d_call: TRBD2
v_call: TRBV6-5
cdr3_nt: TGTGCCAGCAGGCCTTCTAGCGGCAGAAAAAACTACGAGCAGTACTTC
cdr3_aa: CASRPSSGRKNYEQYF

j_call: TRBJ1-2
clone_size: few
d_call: TRBD1
v_call: TRBV12-3/TRBV12-4
cdr3_nt: TGTGCCAGCAGTCGACCGGGACAGGGCCGGTTTGATGGCTACACCTTC
cdr3_aa: CASSRPGQGRFDGYTF

j_call: TRBJ2-3
clone_size: many
d_call: TRBD1
v_call: TRBV6-5
cdr3_nt: TGTGCCAGCAGTTACTCGGGGACAGTCTACACAGATACGCAGTATTTT
cdr3_aa: CASSYSGTVYTDTQYF

j_call: TRBJ2-7
clone_size: .
d_call: TRBD2
v_call: TRBV3-1
cdr3_nt: TGTGCCAGCAGCCAAGGTCTAGCGGGTAACTACGAGCAGTACTTC
cdr3_aa: CASSQGLAGNYEQYF

j_call: TRBJ2-7
clone_size: many
d_call: .
v_call: TRBV4-2
cdr3_nt: TGTGCCAGCAGCCAAGCGTCCAGGCGTTACGAGCAGTACTTC
cdr3_aa: CASSQASRRYEQYF

j_call: TRBJ1-5
clone_size: many
d_call: .
v_call: TRBV20-1
cdr3_nt: TGCAGTGCTAGAGAGGTTCAGTTTAGCAATCAGCCCCAGCATTTT
cdr3_aa: CSAREVQFSNQPQHF

j_call: TRBJ2-7
clone_size: few
d_call: .
v_call: TRBV6-5
cdr3_nt: TGTGCCAGCAGACGGGACGGACTGGAACCGGACAATAAGAGGGGACACAACTACGAGCAGTACTTC
cdr3_aa: CASRRDGLEPDNKRGHNYEQYF

j_call: TRBJ1-1
clone_size: few
d_call: .
v_call: TRBV12-3/TRBV12-4
cdr3_nt: TGTGCCAGCAGTGGACAGCTGGGAAACACTGAAGCTTTCTTT
cdr3_aa: CASSGQLGNTEAFF

j_call: TRBJ2-3
clone_size: few
d_call: .
v_call: TRBV5-1
cdr3_nt: TGCGCCAGCAGCTTGGAGGGGAGAGCCAGTTTGACAGATACGCAGTATTTT
cdr3_aa: CASSLEGRASLTDTQYF